The T cell receptor (beta chain) under discussion was sequenced for a study of early T cells in non-severe SARS-CoV-2 infection. Whole-study context: Whole-blood bulk RNA, unsorted, was sequenced, and chains were unpaired.

Researchers attached unique molecular identifiers to individual cDNA molecules. TCRdb reprocessed the 5' RACE reads via MiXCR and lists one record per CDR3 protein. The sample gives approximately 89,000 distinct CDR3 sequences, around 15% of which show up once; 3% to 3.5% is in the top ten. The receptor's source is an adult who was a healthcare worker with PCR-confirmed SARS-CoV-2 infection or an uninfected control (not recorded which). The source material was whole blood.

The CDR3 coding sequence is TGCAGTGCTAGAGCCGGGACTAGCGGGGGGGCCCACAATGAGCAGTTCTTC. It encodes CSARAGTSGGAHNEQFF. This chain connects TRBV20-1 to TRBJ2-1, with 16 nucleotides matching TRBD2. Germline-derived CDR1 and CDR2 are DFQATT and SNEGSKA (reference sequence). V dropped 1 base and J dropped 5; count of bases not matched to a gene: 5. This CDR3 has 17 residues.